One and the same sample provided the 28 T cell receptor beta chains below, sequenced in a study of blood T cell repertoires in COVID-19. Method: immunoSEQ multiplex PCR; TCRdb's copy keeps in-frame clones and lacks some. The sample records a few hundred thousand clones, approximately 78% being singletons. The specimen was peripheral blood. All receptors come from a woman of 80 years or more with COVID-19, enrolled during active disease.

DNA of the CDR3: TGCAGCGTTGAAATGTCGGGGGGCTATGGCTACACCTTC. Its translation: CSVEMSGGYGYTF. The rearrangement uses TRBV29-1 and TRBJ1-2; D might be TRBD1 (5 bases). Germline V gene sequence: CDR1 SQVTM, CDR2 ANQGSEA. The CDR3 covers 13 residues. V gave up 2 bases and J gave up 4 bases, with 11 bases separating them.

The chain joins TRBV7-9 to TRBJ2-1; D is perhaps TRBD1 (6 bases). The CDR3 length is 15 residues. Trimming removed 5 bases from V and 0 bases from J, with 11 bases in between. Germline V gene sequence: CDR1 SEHNR, CDR2 FQNEAQ (reference sequence). In DNA, the CDR3 is TGTGCCAGCAGCCCCAAAGGGGGCTCCTACAATGAGCAGTTCTTC. Residues: CASSPKGGSYNEQFF.

In its sample, this clone was seen a few times. The chain recombines TRBV28 with TRBJ1-2; tentatively, D is TRBD1 (6 bases). The CDR3 is 15 residues long. V was shortened by 10 bases and J by 4 bases, with 22 bases between the two germline ends. Per the germline V gene, CDR1 is MDHEN and CDR2 is SYDVKM. The CDR3 loop is CATFPTGVGTYGYTF. DNA of the CDR3: TGTGCCACCTTCCCGACAGGCGTCGGAACCTATGGCTACACCTTC.

In its sample, this clone was seen once. Other DNA sequences in this specimen translate into the identical CDR3. The chain is built from TRBV3-1 (or the pseudogene TRBV3-2) and TRBJ1-2, with D maybe TRBD1 (6 bases). The V and J ends lost 3 bases and 1 base respectively, with 9 bases between them. The CDR3 is made up of 14 amino acids. In germline, CDR1 is LGHDT, CDR2 YNNKEL (reference sequence). This chain's CDR3 is CASSQLDSNYGYTF. CDR3 in DNA: TGTGCCAGCAGCCAGCTGGACAGTAACTATGGCTACACCTTC.

The V and J genes are TRBV7-9 and TRBJ2-3; D uncertain. Germline loops: CDR1 SEHNR, CDR2 FQNEAQ (reference sequence). The CDR3 spans 14 residues. V lost 2 bases and J 2 bases, leaving 8 bases between the germline ends. The CDR3, as DNA: TGTGCCAGCAGCTTATTAATCCTCACAGATACGCAGTATTTT. Its translation: CASSLLILTDTQYF.

V and J are TRBV4-1 and TRBJ2-7; weak D call: TRBD2 (5 bases). CDR1 is MGHRA and CDR2 is YSYEKL in the germline V gene. The germline V and J ends were trimmed by 0 bases and 3 bases, with 15 bases remaining between them. CDR3 length equals 16 residues. The CDR3 reads CASSQDLGIRVYEQYF. As DNA, the CDR3 is TGCGCCAGCAGCCAAGATCTCGGGATCAGAGTCTACGAGCAGTACTTC.

The chain has TRBV9 and TRBJ1-1, with D possibly being TRBD1 (5 bases). CDR1 is SGDLS and CDR2 is YYNGEE in the germline V gene. The germline V and J ends were trimmed by 4 bases and 1 base, with 11 bases remaining between them. The CDR3 contains 14 residues. CDR3 DNA sequence: TGTGCCAGCAGCTCCAGGGCGGAGAACACTGAAGCTTTCTTT. It codes for CASSSRAENTEAFF.

In its sample, this clone was seen once. The gene calls are TRBV25-1 and TRBJ1-5; no clear D gene. The CDR3 loop spans 13 amino acids. From germline, CDR1 is MGHDK and CDR2 SYGVNS. The V and J ends lost 2 bases and 7 bases respectively, with 9 bases between them. CDR3 in amino acids: CASSEGRGQPQHF. CDR3 DNA: TGTGCCAGCAGTGAAGGCCGGGGACAGCCCCAGCATTTT. The whole variable domain, filled in from reference TRBV25-1 and TRBJ1-5, reads EADIYQTPRYLVIGTGKKITLECSQTMGHDKMYWYQQDPGMELHLIHYSYGVNSTEKGDLSSESTVSRIRTEHFPLTLESARPSHTSQYLCASSEGRGQPQHFGDGTRLSIL.

The chain carries TRBV12-3 or TRBV12-4 and TRBJ2-1; 7 positions agree with TRBD2. The V and J ends lost 5 bases and 12 bases, in that order; junction bases with no gene match: 7. This CDR3 spans 12 amino acids. The CDR3: CASSAGLDGQFF. CDR3 nucleotides: TGTGCCAGCAGTGCCGGACTAGACGGGCAGTTCTTC.

V is TRBV2 and J is TRBJ2-7; TRBD1 matches at 7 bases. The CDR3 contains 13 residues. Germline V gives CDR1 SNHLY, CDR2 FYNNEI. V lost 7 bases, J lost 3 bases, and 6 bases stayed unmatched. The CDR3 sequence: CASKTGVGYEQYF. The CDR3 nucleotides are TGTGCCAGCAAAACAGGGGTAGGCTACGAGCAGTACTTC.

V usage is TRBV30 and J usage is TRBJ1-1; 8 positions match TRBD1. Germline V gene lookup returns CDR1 GTSNPN and CDR2 SVGIG (reference sequence). V lost 0 bases and J lost 1; bases outside the gene matches: 4. The CDR3 is 15 amino acids. CDR3: CAWSVGQGRNTEAFF. Here the CDR3 DNA reads TGTGCCTGGAGTGTAGGACAGGGAAGGAACACTGAAGCTTTCTTT. The whole variable domain, remainder taken from reference TRBV30 and TRBJ1-1, is SQTIHQWPATLVQPVGSPLSLECTVEGTSNPNLYWYRQAAGRGLQLLFYSVGIGQISSEVPQNLSASRPQDRQFILSSKKLLLSDSGFYLCAWSVGQGRNTEAFFGQGTRLTVV.

A few counts support this clone. This chain connects TRBV4-1 to TRBJ2-1, with 12 bases matching TRBD2. Germline CDR1 reads MGHRA; CDR2 reads YSYEKL. This CDR3 comprises 16 residues. The J segment lost 11 bases and the V segment lost 1 base, leaving 9 bases of the junction unmatched. The CDR3 reads CASSQVRLAGGGKQFF. Here the CDR3 DNA reads TGCGCCAGCAGCCAAGTAAGGCTAGCGGGGGGGGGTAAGCAGTTCTTC.

The chain links TRBV19 to TRBJ1-2; no clear D. The V end lost 1 base, the J end lost 7 bases, and 19 bases lay between the germline ends. Per germline, CDR1 LNHDA and CDR2 SQIVND (reference sequence). This CDR3 comprises 16 residues. CDR3 bases: TGTGCCAGTAGTATAGCCCTGGGCTACGGGATACGTGGCTACACCTTC. Protein product: CASSIALGYGIRGYTF.

This clone was picked up one time. The chain employs TRBV3-1 (or the pseudogene TRBV3-2) and TRBJ2-5; 7 positions agree with TRBD2. CDR3 length: 17 residues. CDR1 is LGHDT, CDR2 YNNKEL, per germline (reference sequence). Trimming cost V 1 base and J 7 bases; bases outside gene matches: 15. This CDR3 reads CASSQGGLDERNWTQYF. The CDR3 DNA follows: TGTGCCAGCAGCCAAGGAGGACTAGACGAACGGAATTGGACCCAGTACTTC.

This clone appeared a single time. This sequence joins TRBV11-3 and TRBJ2-7; 7 bases line up with TRBD1. The J segment lost 2 bases and the V segment lost 6 bases, leaving 10 bases of the junction unmatched. In germline, CDR1 is SGHNT, CDR2 YENEEA. The length of the CDR3 is 15 residues. Here the CDR3 DNA reads TGTGCCAGCAGTCCTCGACAGGGATCGGCCTACGAGCAGTACTTC. Its protein product is CASSPRQGSAYEQYF. Variable domain in full (rest from reference TRBV11-3 and TRBJ2-7): EAGVVQSPRYKIIEKKQPVAFWCNPISGHNTLYWYLQNLGQGPELLIRYENEEAVDDSQLPKDRFSAERLKGVDSTLKIQPAELGDSAVYLCASSPRQGSAYEQYFGPGTRLTVT.

The gene calls are TRBV11-3 and TRBJ2-2; possibly TRBD2 for D (6 bases). V was pared by 1 base and J by 1 base, with 10 bases between. The CDR3 is 16 amino acids. Germline CDR1 SGHNT, CDR2 YENEEA. CDR3 protein: CASSLGGGVNTGELFF. The CDR3 nucleotides read TGTGCCAGCAGCTTAGGCGGAGGGGTGAACACCGGGGAGCTGTTTTTT. Full variable domain (missing parts from reference TRBV11-3 and TRBJ2-2): EAGVVQSPRYKIIEKKQPVAFWCNPISGHNTLYWYLQNLGQGPELLIRYENEEAVDDSQLPKDRFSAERLKGVDSTLKIQPAELGDSAVYLCASSLGGGVNTGELFFGEGSRLTVL.

This sequence joins TRBV5-1 and TRBJ1-5, with D unclear. This CDR3 spans 17 amino acids. CDR1 and CDR2 from the germline V gene are SGHRS and YFSETQ. V lost 0 bases and J 0 bases, leaving 13 bases between the germline ends. CDR3 region: CASSLDQSGDSNQPQHF. The CDR3 DNA sequence: TGCGCCAGCAGCTTGGATCAGTCCGGGGATAGCAATCAGCCCCAGCATTTT.

The rearrangement uses TRBV3-1 (or the pseudogene TRBV3-2) and TRBJ1-3; the D is unclear. Germline V gene lookup returns CDR1 LGHDT and CDR2 YNNKEL (reference sequence). V gave up 1 base and J gave up 8 bases, with 21 bases separating them. The CDR3 is made up of 17 amino acids. CDR3 bases: TGTGCCAGCAGCCAAGCCCGATCGGGATCTCCGCTGGACACCATATATTTT. The encoded protein is CASSQARSGSPLDTIYF.

This chain links TRBV19 with TRBJ1-3, with 8 bases that match TRBD1. V gave up 2 bases and J gave up 0 bases; unmatched junction bases: 3. This CDR3 has 16 residues. Germline CDR1 is LNHDA and CDR2 is SQIVND (reference sequence). The DNA for the CDR3 is TGTGCCAGTAGTATAACAGGGGGAAGCTCTGGAAACACCATATATTTT. This translates into CASSITGGSSGNTIYF. The full variable domain, with the rest looked up from reference TRBV19 and TRBJ1-3, is DGGITQSPKYLFRKEGQNVTLSCEQNLNHDAMYWYRQDPGQGLRLIYYSQIVNDFQKGDIAEGYSVSREKKESFPLTVTSAQKNPTAFYLCASSITGGSSGNTIYFGEGSWLTVV.

This chain links TRBV7-3 with TRBJ2-3; D is possibly TRBD2 (6 bases). V gave up 2 bases and J gave up 4 bases, with 10 bases separating them. The CDR3 length is 14 residues. CDR1 is SGHTA and CDR2 is FQGTGA in the germline V gene. CDR3 sequence (DNA): TGTGCCAGCAGCTTAGATGCTAGCGCAGATACGCAGTATTTT. Its protein product is CASSLDASADTQYF. The variable domain in full, completed from reference TRBV7-3 and TRBJ2-3, reads GAGVSQTPSNKVTEKGKYVELRCDPISGHTALYWYRQSLGQGPEFLIYFQGTGAADDSGLPNDRFFAVRPEGSVSTLKIQRTERGDSAVYLCASSLDASADTQYFGPGTRLTVL.

V is TRBV27 and J is TRBJ2-1; 8 nucleotides match TRBD2. In germline, CDR1 is MNHEY, CDR2 SMNVEV (reference sequence). The trim removed 3 bases at V and 10 bases at J, leaving 8 bases unmatched. This CDR3 region has 14 residues. This chain's CDR3 is CASSLGRGEGEQFF. For the CDR3, the DNA is TGTGCCAGCAGTTTGGGGCGGGGGGAAGGGGAGCAGTTCTTC.

This clone occurred once. The chain couples TRBV7-9 to TRBJ1-1; D gene uncertain. The germline CDR1 and CDR2 sequences are SEHNR and FQNEAQ (reference sequence). The CDR3 spans 19 residues. V was shortened by 2 bases and J by 0 bases, with 22 bases between the two germline ends. The CDR3 DNA follows: TGTGCCAGCAGCTTACTTTGGCGGAGGGCAGCTACAATGAACACTGAAGCTTTCTTT. Its translation is CASSLLWRRAATMNTEAFF.

The chain uses TRBV10-3 and TRBJ2-1, with D possibly TRBD2 on 5 matching bases. Germline lookup yields CDR1 ENHRY and CDR2 SYGVKD. CDR3 length equals 15 residues. V was shortened by 3 bases and J by 0 bases, with 9 bases between the two germline ends. The CDR3 protein is CAISDPRVSYNEQFF. The DNA for the CDR3 is TGTGCCATCAGTGACCCGCGGGTCTCCTACAATGAGCAGTTCTTC.

The chain combines TRBV19 with TRBJ1-2, with a tentative D call TRBD1 (6 bases). Germline V gives CDR1 LNHDA, CDR2 SQIVND (reference sequence). Deletions cut 8 bases from V and 3 bases from J, with 19 bases between. This CDR3 spans 15 amino acids. This chain's CDR3 is CASAQRRGADYGYTF. CDR3 DNA: TGTGCCAGTGCGCAACGTCGGGGGGCGGACTATGGCTACACCTTC.

V usage is TRBV4-1 and J usage is TRBJ2-7; 12 nucleotides agree with TRBD1. The CDR3 has 15 amino acids. V was clipped by 4 bases and J by 4 bases; unmatched bases: 5. The germline gives CDR1 MGHRA, CDR2 YSYEKL. Here the CDR3 DNA reads TGCGCCAGCAGCCGAGGGGGACAGGGGGCGTACGAGCAGTACTTC. The encoded protein is CASSRGGQGAYEQYF.

The table lists this clone with a few counts. The J gene is TRBJ2-7, the V gene TRBV19; 9 bases align to TRBD1. This CDR3 is built from 16 residues. Germline V CDR1 and CDR2: LNHDA, SQIVND (reference sequence). The J segment lost 5 bases and the V segment lost 6 bases, leaving 14 bases of the junction unmatched. This chain's CDR3 is CASSYSGTGNHHEQYF. The DNA for the CDR3 is TGTGCCAGTAGCTACTCCGGGACAGGGAACCACCACGAGCAGTACTTC.

The chain uses TRBV5-1 and TRBJ1-6, with D uncertain. CDR1 is SGHRS and CDR2 is YFSETQ in the germline V gene. V dropped 3 bases and J dropped 6 bases, with 16 bases sitting between them. The CDR3 contains 16 residues. The CDR3 DNA sequence: TGCGCCAGCAGCTCGGCGGGAGGGAATGGTAATTCACCCCTCCACTTT. As protein: CASSSAGGNGNSPLHF.

The rearrangement links TRBV11-3 to TRBJ2-1; D is unresolved. The CDR3 is 15 amino acids. CDR1 is SGHNT, CDR2 YENEEA, per germline. Trimming shortened V by 4 bases and J by 0 bases, and 10 bases separated the two germline ends. The CDR3, as DNA: TGTGCCAGCAGCTATAGCCATAGCTCCTACAATGAGCAGTTCTTC. The encoded protein is CASSYSHSSYNEQFF.